This TCR beta chain was obtained from a study of T cell repertoires in cytomegalovirus infection (dated by TCRdb to the late 2010s). With regard to the full study: Donor HLA type was relevant to the analysis, because carriage of CMV infection together with the matching HLA type was indicated by public TCR beta signatures. The paper as a whole reports these results and caveats: The ex vivo response was dominated by HLA-C-restricted CMV-specific TCR beta clonotypes, which also provided the single most frequent clonotype in two of eight donors. In both this cohort and an independent roughly 330-donor cohort, the cumulative frequency of public TCR beta family members distinguished carriers of CMV infection plus the relevant HLA type.

In its sample, this clonotype was seen once. The target of this receptor is not known. Base qualities are not at hand, and no much larger clone is one base apart. One read alone is weak evidence. The sequencer listed for this sample is Illumina HiSeq 1500. The public reads were reprocessed in TCRdb via fastp at Q25 and MiXCR, keeping in-frame beta chains. All rows with the same CDR3 protein become a single entry with the most common DNA and genes. The table for this sample lists roughly 720,000 distinct CDR3 sequences; roughly 36% of them were counted only once. Under 3% of the sample is in the top ten clones. For CDR1 and CDR2, the germline V gene (reference sequence) lists DFQATT and SNEGSKA. The CDR3 goes from the cysteine to the phenylalanine over 15 residues. Only CDR3 DNA is held: 45 bases, read in frame from base 1. Clipping removes 1 base from V and 3 bases from J, with 2 as the unmatched junction base count.

Rearrangement joined TRBV20-1 to TRBJ2-1; 11 middle bases align to TRBD2. This TCR came from a human donor in good health (CMV status not recorded). Some clones in this sample may be carry-over from other donors' samples. Sequences were obtained from PBMCs. The bases read TGCAGTGCTAGAGGTGGGACTAGCGGCTACAATGAGCAGTTCTTC. This gives the protein CSARGGTSGYNEQFF.